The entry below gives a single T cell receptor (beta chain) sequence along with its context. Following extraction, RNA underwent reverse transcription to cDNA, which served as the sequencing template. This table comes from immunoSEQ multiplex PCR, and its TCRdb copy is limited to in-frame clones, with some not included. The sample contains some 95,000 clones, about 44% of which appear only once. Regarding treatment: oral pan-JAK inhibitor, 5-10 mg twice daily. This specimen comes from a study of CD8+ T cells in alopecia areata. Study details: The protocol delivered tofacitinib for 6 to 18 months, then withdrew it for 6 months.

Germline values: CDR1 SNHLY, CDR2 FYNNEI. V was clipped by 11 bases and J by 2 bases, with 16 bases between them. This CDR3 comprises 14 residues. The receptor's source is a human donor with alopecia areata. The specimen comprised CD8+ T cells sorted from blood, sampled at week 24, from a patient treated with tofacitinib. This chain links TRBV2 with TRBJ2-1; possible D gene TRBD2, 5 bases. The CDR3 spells CAGRVRAPYNEQFF. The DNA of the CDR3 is TGTGCCGGGAGAGTCCGGGCCCCCTACAATGAGCAGTTCTTC. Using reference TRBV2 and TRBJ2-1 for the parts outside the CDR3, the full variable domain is EPEVTQTPSHQVTQMGQEVILRCVPISNHLYFYWYRQILGQKVEFLVSFYNNEISEKSEIFDDQFSVERPDGSNFTLKIRSTKLEDSAMYFCAGRVRAPYNEQFFGPGTRLTVL.